This TCR beta chain was observed in a study of T-cell memory formation after mild COVID-19. Using its own MiXCR run on the 5' RACE reads, TCRdb lists one record per CDR3 protein. The sample lists approximately 440,000 distinct CDR3 sequences; around 20% were seen once. This clonotype came up a few times. CDR3 length: 13 amino acids. The germline V and J ends were trimmed by 5 bases and 0 bases, with 7 bases remaining between them. The material sequenced was PBMCs or a T cell subset sorted from them (not recorded which). This TCR was sampled from an adult woman who had mild COVID-19 (a few samples of this study predate the infection). Cell type and time point are not known. V usage is TRBV12-3 or TRBV12-4 and J usage is TRBJ1-2, with D maybe TRBD1 (6 bases). CDR3 sequence: CASSTGSNYGYTF. The CDR3 coding sequence is TGTGCCAGCAGTACAGGGTCTAACTATGGCTACACCTTC.